The next 13 T cell receptor beta chains were all read from a single sample in a study of T cells in Graves' hyperthyroidism and ophthalmopathy (dated by TCRdb to the late 2010s). The protocol used for the library was multiplex PCR. Sequencing took place on an Illumina HiSeq 2000. TCR beta CDR3 regions were amplified from RNA transcripts. The first round of RT-PCR for the TCR CDR3 was performed with the HTBI primer set and the Qiagen OneStep RT-PCR kit. TCRdb trimmed the raw reads at Q25, called clones with MiXCR and kept productive beta chains. Every distinct CDR3 protein forms one entry, paired with its most common genes and DNA. This sample holds 750,000 to 900,000 distinct CDR3 sequences; over 35% were observed only once. Clones ranked in the top ten supply about 9% of the sample. The sequenced material came from blood. All receptors derive from a man between 18 and 29 years old with Graves' hyperthyroidism.

This clonotype appeared many times. The V gene is TRBV19, the J gene TRBJ1-1; 9 positions agree with TRBD1. Germline V gene data show CDR1 as LNHDA and CDR2 as SQIVND (reference sequence). V was clipped by 1 base and J by 6 bases; unmatched bases: 3. The CDR3 is 14 residues long. In DNA, the CDR3 is TGTGCCAGTAGTATAGCCGGGACAGGGTCTGAAGCTTTCTTT. Translating it yields CASSIAGTGSEAFF.

This clonotype was counted many times. This chain connects TRBV29-1 to TRBJ1-2, with D hard to call. The V gene lost 6 bases and the J gene lost 5 bases, with 13 bases spanning the gap. Germline CDR1 reads SQVTM; CDR2 reads ANQGSEA. The CDR3 length is 12 residues. The CDR3 is CSVTGIPYGYTF. In nucleotides, the CDR3 is TGCAGCGTCACCGGGATCCCGTATGGCTACACCTTC. The variable domain in full, with the rest retrieved from reference TRBV29-1 and TRBJ1-2, is SAVISQKPSRDICQRGTSLTIQCQVDSQVTMMFWYRQQPGQSLTLIATANQGSEATYESGFVIDKFPISRPNLTFSTLTVSNMSPEDSSIYLCSVTGIPYGYTFGSGTRLTVV.

This clonotype was counted a few times. The chain recombines TRBV9 with TRBJ1-2; a possible D gene is TRBD1 (5 bases). The germline gives CDR1 SGDLS, CDR2 YYNGEE. V lost 4 bases and J 0 bases, leaving 16 bases between the germline ends. The CDR3 is made up of 16 amino acids. DNA of the CDR3: TGTGCCAGCAGCCCCTCTGCCGGGACTACTAACTATGGCTACACCTTC. It yields the protein CASSPSAGTTNYGYTF.

This clonotype was counted at least ten times. The gene calls are TRBV7-2 and TRBJ2-7; 12 nucleotides match TRBD2. The CDR3 runs 16 residues. The J segment lost 2 bases and the V segment lost 4 bases, leaving 6 bases of the junction unmatched. Germline V gives CDR1 SGHTA, CDR2 FQGNSA. This CDR3 reads CASSSPSGRVTYEQYF. The CDR3 DNA sequence: TGTGCCAGCAGCTCCCCTAGCGGGAGGGTTACCTACGAGCAGTACTTC.

The chain joins TRBV14 to TRBJ1-6; no reliable D call. V shed 4 bases and J shed 4 bases, with 11 bases lying between them. The CDR3 sequence is 15 residues long. The germline gives CDR1 SGHDN, CDR2 FVKESK. The CDR3 sequence: CASSPPSEYNSPLHF. The DNA for the CDR3 is TGTGCCAGCAGCCCGCCGTCAGAGTATAATTCACCCCTCCACTTT. Full variable domain (rest looked up from reference TRBV14 and TRBJ1-6): EAGVTQFPSHSVIEKGQTVTLRCDPISGHDNLYWYRRVMGKEIKFLLHFVKESKQDESGMPNNRFLAERTGGTYSTLKVQPAELEDSGVYFCASSPPSEYNSPLHFGNGTRLTVT.

In its sample, this clonotype was seen a few times. This rearrangement joins TRBV9 to TRBJ2-7, with 9 bases fitting TRBD1. CDR1 is SGDLS, CDR2 YYNGEE, per germline. The CDR3 has 16 residues. J was trimmed by 6 bases and V by 5 bases; bases with no gene match: 15. The CDR3 DNA sequence: TGTGCCAGCAGTCACGTCCCGGGGACAGGGAACGGCGAGCAGTACTTC. This encodes CASSHVPGTGNGEQYF.

This clonotype has at least ten counts. This rearrangement joins TRBV9 to TRBJ2-5, with D unresolved. Germline lookup yields CDR1 SGDLS and CDR2 YYNGEE. The CDR3 spans 13 residues. Trimming left V 2 bases short and J 3 bases short, with 8 bases between. Here the CDR3 reads CASSVDPEETQYF. CDR3 nucleotides: TGTGCCAGCAGCGTCGATCCCGAAGAGACCCAGTACTTC. The full variable domain, rest sourced from reference TRBV9 and TRBJ2-5, is DSGVTQTPKHLITATGQRVTLRCSPRSGDLSVYWYQQSLDQGLQFLIQYYNGEERAKGNILERFSAQQFPDLHSELNLSSLELGDSALYFCASSVDPEETQYFGPGTRLLVL.

This clonotype was recorded many times. The chain links TRBV9 to TRBJ1-6; no reliable D call. Trimming pared 0 bases from V and 11 bases from J, leaving 9 bases between. Germline assignment: CDR1 SGDLS and CDR2 YYNGEE. This CDR3 comprises 13 residues. CDR3 sequence (DNA): TGTGCCAGCAGCGTAGGGGTCCAACCACCCCTCCACTTT. Protein sequence: CASSVGVQPPLHF.

Note on this clonotype: This CDR3 is missing its conserved last phenylalanine or tryptophan, likely due to a read error. This chain joins TRBV2 and TRBJ1-1; D might be TRBD1 (6 bases). V was clipped by 3 bases and J by 0 bases, with 11 bases between them. CDR1 is SNHLY, CDR2 FYNNEI, per germline. This CDR3 comprises 15 residues. The CDR3 bases are TGTGCCAGCAGTGATCAGGGACACCTGAACACTGAAGCTTTCCTT. Translated, it gives CASSDQGHLNTEAFL.

In this sample, this clonotype turned up many times. The chain is built from TRBV20-1 and TRBJ1-2; 8 bases line up with TRBD1. CDR1 and CDR2 (germline): DFQATT, SNEGSKA (reference sequence). The length of the CDR3 is 15 residues. The ends lost 6 bases at V and 3 bases at J; junction bases unmatched: 12. CDR3 bases: TGCAGTGCCAGCAGGAGACAGGGGAGTGACTATGGCTACACCTTC. Its protein product is CSASRRQGSDYGYTF.

This sequence joins TRBV5-8 and TRBJ2-7; D may be TRBD2 (5 bases). CDR3 length equals 12 residues. V was pared by 9 bases and J by 5 bases, with 15 bases between. The V gene's germline CDR1 is SGHTS and CDR2 YDEGEE. Written as DNA, the CDR3 is TGTGCCACCCATGGGCGGCGGGACGAGCAGTACTTC. As protein: CATHGRRDEQYF.

This clonotype was counted ten times or more. The V gene is TRBV7-9, the J gene TRBJ1-4; D is undetermined. Trimming pared 6 bases from V and 0 bases from J, leaving 5 bases between. The CDR3 loop spans 13 amino acids. Germline V lookup: CDR1 SEHNR, CDR2 FQNEAQ (reference sequence). CDR3: CASRDPTNEKLFF. The CDR3 DNA is TGTGCCAGCAGGGACCCAACTAATGAAAAACTGTTTTTT.

The chain combines TRBV10-3 with TRBJ1-1, with a tentative D call TRBD1 (6 bases). The CDR3 is made up of 16 amino acids. V lost 2 bases and J lost 3, with 16 bases in between. The germline V gene has CDR1 ENHRY and CDR2 SYGVKD. The CDR3 region is CAISEDFAGADTEAFF. The CDR3 nucleotides are TGTGCCATCAGTGAGGATTTTGCAGGGGCCGACACTGAAGCTTTCTTT.